Below, one TCR beta chain is given with its context. Antigen specificity is unknown. This specimen belongs to a study of T cell responses to AZD1222 COVID-19 vaccine. Study summary: Some second doses came at about 4 weeks and others at about 12 weeks; these were pooled. Study-wide findings and caveats: At baseline, seropositivity was found in only six or seven AZD1222 recipients. There were vaccine-associated CD4 TCRs across spike, dominant at 160-218 and 743-854. Donors skewed white British and female; clonal diversity was possibly underestimated.

The CDR3 loop spans 15 amino acids. The germline V gene has CDR1 SGHTA and CDR2 FQGNSA. The V and J ends lost 5 bases and 4 bases, in that order; junction bases with no gene match: 7. Data came from immunoSEQ multiplex PCR; TCRdb stores just in-frame clones and leaves some out. This table has 140,000 to 150,000 clones, under 95% appearing once. Specimen: peripheral blood, collected on day 0 of AZD1222 vaccination. V is TRBV7-2 and J is TRBJ2-7; 11 nucleotides agree with TRBD2. The origin of this receptor is an adult in good health. CDR3 protein: CASSLLAGEFYEQYF. The DNA for the CDR3 is TGTGCCAGCAGCCTACTAGCGGGAGAGTTTTACGAGCAGTACTTC.